These T cell receptor beta chains were read from a single sample in a study of cytomegalovirus exposure and HLA in healthy donors. Sequencing was performed with immunoSEQ multiplex PCR; in TCRdb, only in-frame clones are kept and a portion is missing. The sample has over 100,000 clones, around 73% seen once. Sequences were obtained from PBMCs. Every receptor here comes from a man aged 35 to 55 in good health and CMV-seronegative. Both conserved end residues are part of each CDR3. D genes are given only for firm matches. Some rows mark clone size as missing; the rest say once, few, many or name a class of expanded clone.

J gene	D gene	V gene	clone size	CDR3 protein	CDR3 DNA
TRBJ1-1	.	TRBV15	.	CATSGGGYGKMNTEAFF	TGTGCCACCAGCGGGGGGGGGTATGGGAAGATGAACACTGAAGCTTTCTTT
TRBJ2-7	TRBD1	TRBV6-5	.	CASSSRTGQGGYEQYF	TGTGCCAGCAGTTCAAGGACAGGGCAGGGGGGTTACGAGCAGTACTTC
TRBJ1-4	TRBD1	TRBV28	.	CASSLGAQGAEKLFF	TGTGCCAGCAGTTTAGGGGCACAGGGGGCTGAAAAACTGTTTTTT
TRBJ2-7	.	TRBV10-3	.	CAISESGTSYEQYF	TGTGCCATCAGTGAGTCGGGCACCTCCTACGAGCAGTACTTC
TRBJ2-3	.	TRBV14	.	CASSQGLGADTQYF	TGTGCCAGCAGCCAAGGACTGGGGGCCGATACGCAGTATTTT
TRBJ2-7	TRBD1	TRBV7-6	.	CASSPGTGLYEQYF	TGTGCCAGCAGCCCCGGGACAGGGCTCTACGAGCAGTACTTC
TRBJ2-5	TRBD1	TRBV4-3	.	CASSPDPEATGRQETQYF	TGCGCCAGCAGCCCCGACCCAGAGGCGACAGGGCGTCAAGAGACCCAGTACTTC
TRBJ2-2	TRBD1	TRBV6-6	.	CASWDRGGKGTGELFF	TGTGCCAGTTGGGACAGGGGGGGTAAGGGTACCGGGGAGCTGTTTTTT
TRBJ2-5	TRBD2	TRBV10-3	few	CAISDGAGGGETQYF	TGTGCCATCAGTGACGGAGCGGGGGGGGGAGAGACCCAGTACTTC
TRBJ2-2	TRBD1	TRBV12-5	.	CASGLVFWTGSEMGTGELFF	TGTGCTAGTGGTTTGGTGTTTTGGACAGGGTCTGAAATGGGCACCGGGGAGCTGTTTTTT
TRBJ1-4	.	TRBV6-5	.	CASSSRQQGEKLFF	TGTGCCAGCAGTTCCAGGCAACAAGGTGAAAAACTGTTTTTT
TRBJ1-2	TRBD1	TRBV4-2	.	CASSPLTGDGYTF	TGTGCCAGCAGCCCACTGACAGGGGATGGCTACACCTTC
TRBJ2-2	TRBD2	TRBV7-3	.	CASSLNAGANTGELFF	TGTGCCAGCAGCTTAAACGCGGGGGCGAACACCGGGGAGCTGTTTTTT
TRBJ1-4	TRBD1	TRBV6-1	.	CASMGGTGLNEKLFF	TGTGCCAGCATGGGCGGGACAGGGCTCAATGAAAAACTGTTTTTT
TRBJ2-3	.	TRBV7-2	.	CASSPYTDTQYF	TGTGCCAGCAGCCCCTACACAGATACGCAGTATTTT
TRBJ2-1	TRBD2	TRBV4-2	.	CASSQDGTSGGDVAGEQFF	TGTGCCAGCAGCCAAGACGGGACTAGCGGGGGGGACGTGGCCGGTGAGCAGTTCTTC
TRBJ1-1	.	TRBV19	.	CASSLTPGGTVNTEAFF	TGTGCCAGTAGCCTCACCCCGGGGGGGACGGTGAACACTGAAGCTTTCTTT
TRBJ1-2	.	TRBV30	.	CAWSVGATPYGYTF	TGTGCCTGGAGTGTGGGCGCGACCCCCTATGGCTACACCTTC
TRBJ2-1	.	TRBV27	.	CASSFGQNEQFF	TGTGCCAGCAGTTTTGGGCAGAATGAGCAGTTCTTC
TRBJ1-6	TRBD1	TRBV27	once	CASSRPTGGSPLHF	TGTGCCAGCAGTCGCCCGACAGGGGGTTCACCCCTCCACTTT
TRBJ1-2	TRBD1	TRBV18	.	CASSPEDRGYGYTF	TGTGCCAGCTCACCGGAGGACAGGGGCTATGGCTACACCTTC
TRBJ2-7	TRBD2	TRBV9	.	CASSAAGTSAYEQYF	TGTGCCAGCAGCGCGGCCGGGACTAGCGCCTACGAGCAGTACTTC
TRBJ2-5	.	TRBV7-3	.	CASSRGDGETQYF	TGTGCCAGCAGCCGGGGAGACGGGGAGACCCAGTACTTC
TRBJ2-2	TRBD2	TRBV11-2	.	CASSLGGGGTGELFF	TGTGCCAGCAGCTTAGGCGGGGGGGGCACCGGGGAGCTGTTTTTT
TRBJ2-7	.	TRBV19	.	CASSIGVPYEQYF	TGTGCCAGTAGTATCGGGGTCCCCTACGAGCAGTACTTC
TRBJ1-6	TRBD1	TRBV6-1	.	CASTRGQAYNSPLHF	TGTGCCAGCACTCGAGGACAGGCCTATAATTCACCCCTCCACTTT
TRBJ1-5	.	TRBV6-6	.	CASSYSTGSNQPQHF	TGTGCCAGCAGTTACTCGACTGGGAGCAATCAGCCCCAGCATTTT
TRBJ1-6	TRBD1	TRBV10-2	.	CASQFSGTGDSPLHF	TGCGCCAGCCAATTCTCCGGGACAGGGGATTCACCCCTCCACTTT
TRBJ2-7	.	TRBV6-4	few	CASSPPCEQYF	TGTGCCAGCAGTCCCCCCTGCGAGCAGTACTTC
TRBJ2-3	.	TRBV4-2	.	CASSGPSGDTQYF	TGTGCCAGCAGCGGCCCCTCTGGAGATACGCAGTATTTT
TRBJ1-5	TRBD1	TRBV6-6	few	CASSYEGQGAKQPQHF	TGTGCCAGCAGTTACGAGGGACAGGGGGCAAAGCAGCCCCAGCATTTT
TRBJ1-4	.	TRBV6-5	.	CVSRRTRQGEKLFF	TGTGTCAGCAGGCGGACCAGGCAGGGTGAAAAACTGTTTTTT
TRBJ2-7	.	TRBV11-2	.	CASSSQSYEQYF	TGTGCCAGCAGCTCCCAATCCTACGAGCAGTACTTC
TRBJ1-2	TRBD1	TRBV11-2	.	CASSSPRQGRNYGYTF	TGTGCCAGCAGTTCCCCACGACAGGGAAGGAACTATGGCTACACCTTC
TRBJ2-7	TRBD2	TRBV4-1	.	CASSQAAGGPYEQYF	TGCGCCAGCAGCCAAGCGGCGGGGGGGCCCTACGAGCAGTACTTC
TRBJ2-7	TRBD2	TRBV6-1	few	CASSSAGDSSYEQYF	TGTGCCAGCAGTTCCGCGGGGGATAGCTCCTACGAGCAGTACTTC
TRBJ1-1	.	TRBV5-1	.	CASSPRGAVPGAFF	TGCGCCAGCAGCCCCCGGGGGGCCGTCCCGGGGGCTTTCTTT
TRBJ2-7	.	TRBV7-9	.	CASSLPVAYEQYF	TGTGCCAGCAGCTTACCGGTTGCCTACGAGCAGTACTTC
TRBJ1-3	TRBD1	TRBV5-6	few	CASSKTGGISGNTIYF	TGTGCCAGCAGCAAAACAGGGGGCATTTCTGGAAACACCATATATTTT
TRBJ2-3	TRBD1	TRBV28	.	CASSDRGPDTQYF	TGTGCCAGCAGTGACAGGGGGCCGGATACGCAGTATTTT
TRBJ2-3	TRBD2	TRBV11-2	.	CASSSLAGGDTQYF	TGTGCCAGCAGCTCACTAGCGGGGGGAGATACGCAGTATTTT
TRBJ1-1	.	TRBV6-6	few	CASSPRTAGVTEAFF	TGTGCCAGCAGTCCGAGGACAGCTGGGGTCACTGAAGCTTTCTTT
TRBJ1-3	.	TRBV4-3	.	CASSQFTEGTSGNTIYF	TGCGCCAGCAGCCAGTTTACGGAGGGGACGTCTGGAAACACCATATATTTT
TRBJ2-3	.	TRBV9	.	CASSVLDTQYF	TGTGCCAGCAGCGTACTGGATACGCAGTATTTT
TRBJ2-7	TRBD2	TRBV7-2	.	CASSLRGGPYEQYF	TGTGCCAGCAGCCTCCGGGGGGGTCCCTACGAGCAGTACTTC
TRBJ2-1	.	TRBV15	.	CATSTPQGREQFF	TGTGCCACCAGCACCCCACAGGGCCGGGAGCAGTTCTTC
TRBJ1-1	TRBD1	TRBV6-5	.	CASQLAGQDTEAFF	TGTGCCAGCCAACTAGCGGGACAGGACACTGAAGCTTTCTTT
TRBJ1-1	TRBD1	TRBV7-9	.	CASSLGQGWAEAFF	TGTGCCAGCAGCTTAGGACAGGGGTGGGCTGAAGCTTTCTTT
TRBJ1-2	.	TRBV28	.	CASSPTTGRYGYTF	TGTGCCAGCAGTCCAACGACAGGCCGCTATGGCTACACCTTC
TRBJ2-2	.	TRBV27	once	CASTDTNTGELFF	TGTGCCAGCACGGACACGAACACCGGGGAGCTGTTTTTT
TRBJ1-5	.	TRBV6-5	.	CASAARGESNQPQHF	TGTGCCAGCGCCGCCCGGGGGGAGAGCAATCAGCCCCAGCATTTT
TRBJ2-7	.	TRBV7-9	.	CASSPRGPYEQYF	TGTGCCAGCAGCCCAAGAGGCCCCTACGAGCAGTACTTC
TRBJ2-3	.	TRBV19	.	CASSIVGGHSSTDTQYF	TGTGCCAGTAGTATAGTGGGGGGTCACTCTAGCACAGATACGCAGTATTTT
TRBJ2-2	TRBD1	TRBV5-6	few	CASADPLTGGNTGELFF	TGTGCCAGCGCAGACCCCCTAACAGGGGGCAACACCGGGGAGCTGTTTTTT